This passage covers 12 T cell receptor beta chains from one sample sequenced in a study of breast tumors, draining lymph nodes, adjacent tissues. Breast cancer patients provided tissue from their axillary draining lymph nodes. One entry per CDR3 protein, called by TCRdb with MiXCR from the multiplex PCR reads. This sample yields 200,000 to 300,000 distinct CDR3 sequences, of which about 30% are seen a single time; roughly 1.1% belongs to the top ten. Sequenced input: axillary lymph node tissue. These TCRs come from a female donor with breast cancer. Some clones in this sample may be carry-over from other donors' samples.

The table lists this clonotype with a few counts. The V call is TRBV4-1, the J call TRBJ1-2, with 12 bases aligning to TRBD1. The trim removed 0 bases at V and 4 bases at J, leaving 12 bases unmatched. The CDR3 length is 19 residues. Germline values: CDR1 MGHRA, CDR2 YSYEKL. The CDR3 DNA is TGCGCCAGCAGCCAAGATTTATTTTTCGGGACAGGGGGCTCCTATGGCTACACCTTC. Its protein product is CASSQDLFFGTGGSYGYTF.

This clonotype was detected only once. The chain couples TRBV4-2 to TRBJ2-4, with a possible D match to TRBD1 (5 bases). This CDR3 spans 18 amino acids. With 1 base removed from V and 0 bases from J, the gap between germline ends came to 16 bases. Germline V gene sequence: CDR1 LGHNA, CDR2 YNFKEQ. CDR3 DNA sequence: TGTGCCAGCAGCCAAGTAAATCGACAGTCGTTAGCCAAAAACATTCAGTACTTC. This sequence encodes CASSQVNRQSLAKNIQYF.

Ten or more counts support this clonotype. The genes are TRBV6-5 and TRBJ1-6; D is ambiguous. V was shortened by 1 base and J by 10 bases, with 11 bases between the two germline ends. The germline CDR1 and CDR2 sequences are MNHEY and SVGAGI. CDR3 length: 14 amino acids. The CDR3 here is CASSYLGSRSPLHF. The DNA for the CDR3 is TGTGCCAGCAGTTACTTAGGGAGCCGCTCACCCCTCCACTTT.

J is TRBJ2-1 and V is TRBV19, with 13 bases matching TRBD2. CDR1 LNHDA and CDR2 SQIVND come from the germline V gene (reference sequence). This CDR3 is built from 15 residues. Germline trimming cut 3 bases from V and 5 bases from J; bases unmatched to any gene: 1. The DNA for the CDR3 is TGTGCCAGTAGTATCGGACTAGCGGGAGACAATGAGCAGTTCTTC. This sequence encodes CASSIGLAGDNEQFF.

Concerning this clonotype: A much bigger clone sits one base away, suggesting this may be a read error. The CDR3 nucleotides are TGTGCCAGCAGTTGGTTAAATGAAAAACTGTTTTTT. Its protein is CASSWLNEKLFF. The chain couples TRBV6-2 or TRBV6-3 to TRBJ1-4; no clear D. Germline V gives CDR1 MNHEY, CDR2 SVGEGT. The V end was cut by 4 bases, the J end by 5 bases, with 5 bases between. There are 12 residues in the CDR3.

On this clonotype: This may come from a read error, since a much larger clone is one base off. J is TRBJ2-5 and V is TRBV9; the D gene is possibly TRBD2 (5 bases). Germline V gene sequence: CDR1 SGDLS, CDR2 YYNGEE. This CDR3 spans 14 amino acids. CDR3 bases: TGTGCCAGCAGCGTAGGAGGGCCCCAAGAGACCCAGTCCTTC. As protein: CASSVGGPQETQSF.

At least ten counts were recorded for this clonotype. The chain joins TRBV24-1 to TRBJ1-3; no firm D call. V lost 5 bases and J lost 0, with 10 bases in between. The CDR3 is 15 amino acids. The germline V gene has CDR1 KGHDR and CDR2 SFDVKD. CDR3 nucleotides: TGTGCCACCAGTGTGACACTGAGCTCTGGAAACACCATATATTTT. It yields the protein CATSVTLSSGNTIYF.

The V call is TRBV2, the J call TRBJ1-5; unclear D gene. There are 12 residues in the CDR3. Looked up from germline, CDR1 is SNHLY and CDR2 is FYNNEI. V shed 10 bases and J shed 1 base, with 8 bases lying between them. The CDR3 is CATPDSNQPQHF. CDR3 coding DNA: TGTGCCACGCCGGACAGCAATCAGCCCCAGCATTTT.

The chain combines TRBV7-8 with TRBJ2-1; TRBD1 aligns across 8 bases. CDR1 is SGHVS and CDR2 is FQNEAQ in the germline V gene. The CDR3 consists of 16 residues. After removal of 5 bases from V and 2 bases from J, the junction contained 8 bases not matched to a gene. The CDR3 spells CASSLSGRGPYNEQFF. The DNA of the CDR3 is TGTGCCAGCAGCCTTAGCGGCAGGGGGCCCTACAATGAGCAGTTCTTC.

With regard to this clonotype: A much larger clone lies a single base off, so this may be a read error. The chain joins TRBV7-9 to TRBJ2-1; tentatively, D is TRBD1 or TRBD2 (7 bases each). The length of the CDR3 is 15 residues. V lost 7 bases and J 0 bases, leaving 13 bases between the germline ends. The germline CDR1 and CDR2 sequences are SEHNR and FQNEAQ (reference sequence). Here the CDR3 reads CASTRGGGSYNEQFF. CDR3 nucleotides: TGTGCCAGCACCAGGGGGGGAGGCTCCTACAATGAGCAGTTCTTC.

There are a few counts of this clonotype. A much larger clone lies a single base off, so this may be a read error. The chain uses TRBV24-1 and TRBJ2-2, with D hard to call. With 4 bases removed from V and 8 bases from J, the gap between germline ends came to 7 bases. This CDR3 is built from 12 residues. Germline V CDR1 and CDR2: KGHDR, SFDVKD. CDR3 sequence (DNA): TGTGCCACCAGTGAGCTATGGGGGGAGCTGTTTTTT. It specifies CATSELWGELFF.

This clonotype appeared many times. The rearrangement links TRBV7-3 to TRBJ2-5, with 8 bases identical to TRBD2. The CDR3 contains 13 residues. The germline CDR1 and CDR2 sequences are SGHTA and FQGTGA. J was trimmed by 5 bases and V by 5 bases; bases with no gene match: 4. The CDR3 DNA reads as TGTGCCAGCAGCCGACTAGCGTTCGAGACCCAGTACTTC. Its translation: CASSRLAFETQYF. The complete variable domain, with remaining parts taken from reference TRBV7-3 and TRBJ2-5, reads GAGVSQTPSNKVTEKGKYVELRCDPISGHTALYWYRQSLGQGPEFLIYFQGTGAADDSGLPNDRFFAVRPEGSVSTLKIQRTERGDSAVYLCASSRLAFETQYFGPGTRLLVL.